Below, one TCR beta chain is given with its context. Its antigen is undetermined. V was clipped by 5 bases and J by 7 bases, with 15 bases between them. This CDR3 has 15 amino acids. From germline, CDR1 is MDHEN and CDR2 SYDVKM. The table came from immunoSEQ multiplex PCR; TCRdb's copy has only in-frame clones and leaves some out. The table has some 49,000 clones, almost 95% seen once. The entry originates in a study of T cells after posttransplantation cyclophosphamide. General study findings and limits: TRB clonality was highly associated with recipient CMV seropositivity and reactivation. Donor CD8+ memory clones often dominated recipient blood repertoires at later times.

The TCR originated in a woman between 45 and 65 years old in good health and a related stem cell transplant donor. Material for sequencing was PBMCs. The chain joins TRBV28 to TRBJ1-6, with D perhaps matching TRBD1 (5 bases). This CDR3 reads CASSVQGSGNSPLHF. The CDR3, as DNA: TGTGCCAGCAGTGTCCAGGGCTCTGGAAATTCACCCCTCCACTTT.